The present T cell receptor (beta chain) was sequenced within a study of blood T cell repertoires in COVID-19. Using immunoSEQ multiplex PCR, the repertoire was profiled, and TCRdb retains in-frame clones only, with some absent. Among tens of thousands of clones listed, approximately 88% were seen once. V lost 4 bases and J lost 7; bases outside the gene matches: 8. The V gene's germline CDR1 is MDHEN and CDR2 SYDVKM. The CDR3 has 15 residues. The source of this sequence is an elderly man with active or convalescent COVID-19. The V gene is TRBV28, the J gene TRBJ2-2; 8 bases agree with TRBD1. Sequenced material: peripheral blood. The CDR3 sequence is CASSSRQGTGGELFF. CDR3 coding DNA: TGTGCCAGCAGTTCCAGACAGGGGACTGGCGGGGAGCTGTTTTTT.